The sequence of this T cell receptor (beta chain) was determined in a study of blood T cell repertoires in COVID-19. The overall study: Both acute and convalescent COVID-19 samples were obtained from the United States, Italy and Spain.

Between the trimmed V and J ends, which lost 1 base and 8 bases, there was a span of 14 bases. The CDR3 has 14 amino acids. Looked up from germline, CDR1 is SGHTA and CDR2 is FQGNSA. Generated by immunoSEQ multiplex PCR, the TCRdb table keeps only in-frame clones and is missing some. The data show 200,000 to 250,000 clones, about 82% seen once. The sequence was obtained from a man older than 75 with acute or convalescent COVID-19. The chain uses TRBV7-2 and TRBJ1-2; perhaps TRBD1 as D (6 bases). What was sequenced was peripheral blood. CDR3: CASSLGSSQGGYTF. CDR3 nucleotides: TGTGCCAGCAGCTTAGGTTCGTCTCAGGGGGGCTACACCTTC.